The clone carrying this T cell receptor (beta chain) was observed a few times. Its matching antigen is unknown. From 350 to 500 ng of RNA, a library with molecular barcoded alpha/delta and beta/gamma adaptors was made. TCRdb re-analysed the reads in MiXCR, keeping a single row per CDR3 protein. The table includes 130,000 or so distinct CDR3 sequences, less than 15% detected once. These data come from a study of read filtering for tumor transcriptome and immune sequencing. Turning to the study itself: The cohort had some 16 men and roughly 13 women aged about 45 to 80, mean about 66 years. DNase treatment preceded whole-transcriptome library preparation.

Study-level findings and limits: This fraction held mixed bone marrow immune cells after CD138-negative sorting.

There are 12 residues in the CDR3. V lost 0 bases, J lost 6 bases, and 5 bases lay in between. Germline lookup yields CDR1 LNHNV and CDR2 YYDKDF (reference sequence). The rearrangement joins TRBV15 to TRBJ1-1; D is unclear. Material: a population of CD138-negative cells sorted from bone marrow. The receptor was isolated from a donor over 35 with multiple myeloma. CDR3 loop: CATSRDRPEAFF. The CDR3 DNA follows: TGTGCCACCAGCAGAGATCGACCTGAAGCTTTCTTT.